These T cell receptor beta chains were read from a single sample in a study of shared clonotypes between healthy human individuals. Clones were read by immunoSEQ multiplex PCR, and TCRdb kept only the in-frame ones, dropping some. The table has 2 million to 2.5 million clones, roughly 92% seen once; the top ten hold 0.37%. The sequencing input was naive CD4+ T cells from PBMCs. These receptors originate from a man aged 18 to 30 in good health. Some clones in this sample may be carry-over from other donors' samples. Both conserved end residues are part of each CDR3. The D gene is left open where the match is weak. Rows may omit the clone size; those that give it use once, few, many or a size class.

v_call	j_call	clone_size	d_call	cdr3_nt	cdr3_aa
TRBV28	TRBJ2-5	-	-	TGTGCCAGCAGTTTAGGTGGAGCAGGAGAGACCCAGTACTTC	CASSLGGAGETQYF
TRBV28	TRBJ1-5	-	TRBD1	TGTGCCAGCAGTTACGCCGACAGGGAGAGGGGGCCCCAGCATTTT	CASSYADRERGPQHF
TRBV5-1	TRBJ1-1	-	TRBD1	TGCGCCAGCAGCTCCCGGACAGGGGGCAACACTGAAGCTTTCTTT	CASSSRTGGNTEAFF
TRBV5-1	TRBJ2-3	-	TRBD2	TGCGCCAGCAGCCAAACTAGCGGGCCCAGCACAGATACGCAGTATTTT	CASSQTSGPSTDTQYF
TRBV5-1	TRBJ2-3	once	TRBD2	TGCGCCAGCAGCTTGGGACTAGCGGGAGGGCCGGATACGCAGTATTTT	CASSLGLAGGPDTQYF
TRBV7-2	TRBJ1-1	-	-	TGTGCCAGCAGCTCGGTCCCTCTCACTGAAGCTTTCTTT	CASSSVPLTEAFF
TRBV14	TRBJ2-7	-	-	TGTGCCAGCAGCTTACAACTGGATCCCTCGAGCGAGCAGTACTTC	CASSLQLDPSSEQYF
TRBV6-5	TRBJ1-1	-	-	TGTGCCATAGCCGTGCCCTCGGGCGAAGCTTTCTTT	CAIAVPSGEAFF
TRBV10-1	TRBJ1-2	-	-	TGCGCCAGCAGTGAGTCACAGGGCCGGGGCTACACCTTC	CASSESQGRGYTF
TRBV6-5	TRBJ1-1	-	-	TGTGCCAGCACCCGAGCAGGGTACGACACTGAAGCTTTCTTT	CASTRAGYDTEAFF
TRBV30	TRBJ1-3	-	-	TGTGCCTGGAGTGTCTTTTCTGGAAACACCATATATTTT	CAWSVFSGNTIYF
TRBV11-2	TRBJ2-7	once	-	TGTGCCAGCAGCTCCGATCTCAACCTCTACGAGCAGTACTTC	CASSSDLNLYEQYF
TRBV7-9	TRBJ1-3	-	-	TGTGCCAGCAGCCTCGCCTCTGGAAACACCATATATTTT	CASSLASGNTIYF
TRBV6-1	TRBJ2-2	-	-	TGTGCCAGCAGTGAACATCAGGGGATGAACACCGGGGAGCTGTTTTTT	CASSEHQGMNTGELFF
TRBV28	TRBJ2-7	-	-	TGTGCCAGCAGTTTACCGGGCCAACAGGCCTACGAGCAGTACTTC	CASSLPGQQAYEQYF
TRBV25-1	TRBJ1-1	-	TRBD1	TGTGCCAGCAGTGAACTAGGACAGGGGAACACTGAAGCTTTCTTT	CASSELGQGNTEAFF
TRBV11-2	TRBJ1-4	-	TRBD1	TGTGCCAGCAGGCCGGGACAGGGGAATGAAAAACTGTTTTTT	CASRPGQGNEKLFF
TRBV10-2	TRBJ2-6	-	-	TGCGCCAGCGGAAGGGGTTTAAGTGGGGCCAACGTCCTGACTTTC	CASGRGLSGANVLTF
TRBV7-3	TRBJ1-2	-	-	TGTGCCAGCAGCTTAGTGGGGCAGCTGACCGGCTACACCTTC	CASSLVGQLTGYTF
TRBV4-3	TRBJ1-1	-	-	TGCGCCAGCAGCCGCCGGGACAACCAGGAGGCTTTCTTT	CASSRRDNQEAFF
TRBV4-1	TRBJ2-7	-	-	TGCGCCAGCAGCCGGAATACAAGGGGTGCCTACGAGCAGTACTTC	CASSRNTRGAYEQYF
TRBV7-3	TRBJ2-2	-	-	TGTGCCAGCAGCCGGGACTTAACCGGGGAGCTGTTTTTT	CASSRDLTGELFF
TRBV4-3	TRBJ2-1	-	TRBD2	TGCGCCAGCAGCCAAGATACGGCTAGCGGGGACAATGAGCAGTTCTTC	CASSQDTASGDNEQFF
TRBV28	TRBJ2-3	-	-	TGTGCCAGCAGTTTAGGAATCATCACAGATACGCAGTATTTT	CASSLGIITDTQYF
TRBV19	TRBJ2-2	-	TRBD1	TGTGCCAGTAGTTCCGCAGGCAGGGGGCGGACCGGGGAGCTGTTTTTT	CASSSAGRGRTGELFF
TRBV4-1	TRBJ2-1	-	-	TGCGCCAGCAGCCGCCACTTGGGCAATGAGCAGTTCTTC	CASSRHLGNEQFF
TRBV30	TRBJ1-5	few	TRBD1	TGTGCCTGGAGTGGGACAGGGAATCAGCCCCAGCATTTT	CAWSGTGNQPQHF
TRBV27	TRBJ2-2	-	-	TGTGCCAGCCATAGAACTGGGGACACCGGGGAGCTGTTTTTT	CASHRTGDTGELFF
TRBV7-2	TRBJ1-5	-	-	TGTGCCAGCAGCTTGGACTTAGGCAATCAGCCCCAGCATTTT	CASSLDLGNQPQHF
TRBV6-5	TRBJ2-7	-	-	TGTGCCAGCAGTTACCTGGGGAGACAGACCTACGAGCAGTACTTC	CASSYLGRQTYEQYF
TRBV19	TRBJ2-6	-	-	TGTGCCACCCGGTCCGGCTCTGGGGCCAACGTCCTGACTTTC	CATRSGSGANVLTF
TRBV5-5	TRBJ1-4	-	TRBD1	TGTGCCAGCAGCTTTCGGGAACGGGACAGGGGGATCGGTAATGAAAAACTGTTTTTT	CASSFRERDRGIGNEKLFF
TRBV18	TRBJ2-7	-	TRBD2	TGTGCCAGCTCGCCAACTAGCGACCACTACGAGCAGTACTTC	CASSPTSDHYEQYF
TRBV7-6	TRBJ1-2	-	-	TGTGCCAGCAGCTTAAGCCCGTCGGGCTATGGCTACACCTTC	CASSLSPSGYGYTF
TRBV6-6	TRBJ2-7	-	-	TGTGCCAGCAGTACCCATAGCGGCTCCTACGAGCAGTACTTC	CASSTHSGSYEQYF
TRBV6-1	TRBJ2-1	-	TRBD2	TGTGCCAGCATAATGGGACTAGCGGGAGAGGAGCAGTTCTTC	CASIMGLAGEEQFF
TRBV5-4	TRBJ2-7	once	-	TGTGCCAGCAGCTTGATTGGGTACGAGCAGTACTTC	CASSLIGYEQYF
TRBV6-4	TRBJ1-4	once	-	TGTGCCAGCAGTGACAGGGAAGGGGGAGAAAAACTGTTTTTT	CASSDREGGEKLFF
TRBV28	TRBJ2-3	-	-	TGTGCCAGCAGTCTGGCAGATTTGCAGTATTTT	CASSLADLQYF
TRBV2	TRBJ2-1	once	TRBD2	TGTGCCAGCAGGGGACTAGCGGGAGGGCGTCGATATGAGCAGTTCTTC	CASRGLAGGRRYEQFF
TRBV7-3	TRBJ2-3	-	TRBD1	TGTGCCAGCAGCTCGACAGGGGATCGTACAGATACGCAGTATTTT	CASSSTGDRTDTQYF
TRBV4-1	TRBJ2-5	-	-	TGCGCCAGCAGCCAAGGAGGGGGGGCGTTCCAAGAGACCCAGTACTTC	CASSQGGGAFQETQYF
TRBV4-1	TRBJ2-5	-	-	TGCGCCAGCAGCCAAGATCCCATACCAAACCAAGAGACCCAGTACTTC	CASSQDPIPNQETQYF
TRBV28	TRBJ2-1	-	-	TGTGCCAGCGAAGTGGGGTCGAACAATGAGCAGTTCTTC	CASEVGSNNEQFF
TRBV5-4	TRBJ2-3	-	TRBD2	TGTGCCAGCAGCCATCTAGCGGTCCCAGGGACAGATACGCAGTATTTT	CASSHLAVPGTDTQYF
TRBV7-7	TRBJ2-7	-	-	TGTGCCAGCAGCTTAGCGCTTTCTCCCGGGACGGAAAGCTCCTACGAGCAGTACTTC	CASSLALSPGTESSYEQYF
TRBV2	TRBJ2-3	-	-	TGTGCCAGCACCCGACAGGAGAGCACAGATACGCAGTATTTT	CASTRQESTDTQYF
TRBV7-3	TRBJ2-1	-	TRBD2	TGTGCCAGCAGCCCTCGACTAGCGGGAGGGTCCTACAATGAGCAGTTCTTC	CASSPRLAGGSYNEQFF
TRBV10-3	TRBJ1-2	-	-	TGTGCCATCACCGGTGGCGGGGCTAACTATGGCTACACCTTC	CAITGGGANYGYTF
TRBV27	TRBJ2-5	-	-	TGTGCCAGCAGTCCCCTGATGCTAGCGATTCCCTACCAAGAGACCCAGTACTTC	CASSPLMLAIPYQETQYF
TRBV4-1	TRBJ1-3	once	-	TGCGCCAGCAGCCAAGTACCCGGAAACACCATATATTTT	CASSQVPGNTIYF
TRBV7-9	TRBJ2-1	once	TRBD1	TGTGCCAGCAGCTTAGCCGGGACAGACCACAATGAGCAGTTCTTC	CASSLAGTDHNEQFF
TRBV27	TRBJ1-5	-	-	TGTGCCAGCAGCCTTATTGGCCAGCCCCAGCATTTT	CASSLIGQPQHF
TRBV7-6	TRBJ2-2	once	-	TGTGCCAGCAGCTTAAGTGGCACGAACACCGGGGAGCTGTTTTTT	CASSLSGTNTGELFF
TRBV11-2	TRBJ2-3	-	-	TGTGCCAGCAGCTTTACTAGCCCCACAGATACGCAGTATTTT	CASSFTSPTDTQYF
TRBV30	TRBJ2-3	-	-	TGTGCCTGGAGGCGGGGTCTAAACACAGATACGCAGTATTTT	CAWRRGLNTDTQYF
TRBV30	TRBJ1-4	-	-	TGTGCCTGGAGTTCTCCCGAAAAACTGTTTTTT	CAWSSPEKLFF
TRBV28	TRBJ1-1	-	-	TGTGCCAGCAGTTTATGGGGGATTCGTAGGCCTGAAGCTTTCTTT	CASSLWGIRRPEAFF
TRBV5-1	TRBJ2-3	-	-	TGCGCCAGCAGCTCCTTAGGGGCCCCGACGACAGATACGCAGTATTTT	CASSSLGAPTTDTQYF